A single sample is the source of the 15 T cell receptor beta chains below, sequenced in a study of CD8+ T cells in alopecia areata. Treatment described: oral pan-JAK inhibitor, 5-10 mg twice daily. RNA extraction was followed by reverse transcription into cDNA, which acted as the sequencing template. Clones were sequenced by immunoSEQ multiplex PCR, and TCRdb holds only the in-frame ones, with some missing. The sample holds 150,000 or so clones; 45% to 65% are singletons and the top ten take approximately 15%. Material: CD8+ T cells sorted from blood, obtained at week 4, from a patient treated with tofacitinib. The source is a human donor with alopecia areata.

The V and J genes are TRBV29-1 and TRBJ2-5; D possibly corresponds to TRBD2 (5 bases). V was clipped by 6 bases and J by 4 bases, with 21 bases between them. Germline V gene lookup returns CDR1 SQVTM and CDR2 ANQGSEA. The length of the CDR3 is 15 residues. Here the CDR3 reads CSVCPTAAGGETQYF. CDR3 in DNA: TGCAGCGTGTGCCCCACTGCGGCCGGAGGAGAGACCCAGTACTTC.

This chain links TRBV7-2 with TRBJ2-2; TRBD2 agrees at 11 bases. The ends lost 1 base at V and 6 bases at J; junction bases unmatched: 4. This CDR3 is 16 amino acids long. Germline V CDR1 and CDR2: SGHTA, FQGNSA. The CDR3 DNA is TGTGCCAGCAGCTTAGTTCTAGCGGGGGGATCCGGGGAGCTGTTTTTT. As protein: CASSLVLAGGSGELFF.

J is TRBJ1-2 and V is TRBV29-1; D unresolved. The ends were cut back, 6 bases at V and 8 bases at J, with 19 bases in the middle. Germline V gene sequence: CDR1 SQVTM, CDR2 ANQGSEA. The CDR3 sequence is 13 residues long. The CDR3 spells CSVPAQVREGYTF. CDR3 in DNA: TGCAGCGTCCCAGCCCAAGTCCGCGAGGGCTACACCTTC.

The chain has TRBV6-1 and TRBJ2-7, with 12 bases that match TRBD2. V trimming: 1 base; J trimming: 2 bases; junction bases outside the gene matches: 0. The germline gives CDR1 MNHNS, CDR2 SASEGT. The CDR3 contains 15 residues. CDR3 protein: CASSEGTSGAYEQYF. DNA of the CDR3: TGTGCCAGCAGTGAAGGGACTAGCGGGGCCTACGAGCAGTACTTC.

The chain links TRBV29-1 to TRBJ2-7, with D tentatively TRBD2 (6 bases). CDR3 size: 17 residues. V lost 1 base and J 2 bases, leaving 21 bases between the germline ends. Per germline, CDR1 SQVTM and CDR2 ANQGSEA. The chain's CDR3 is CSVEGPLGGTETYEQYF. Written as DNA, the CDR3 is TGCAGCGTTGAAGGACCATTGGGCGGGACGGAAACCTACGAGCAGTACTTC.

This clone has only a few counts. The V and J genes are TRBV5-1 and TRBJ1-2; D is undetermined. The CDR3 runs 11 residues. Germline V gene lookup returns CDR1 SGHRS and CDR2 YFSETQ. The V and J ends lost 0 bases and 7 bases respectively, with 4 bases between them. The CDR3 DNA reads as TGCGCCAGCAGCTTGGGAAGTGGCTACACCTTC. This gives the protein CASSLGSGYTF.

This clone was counted between two and nine times. This chain uses TRBV9 with TRBJ2-1; 10 bases are shared with TRBD2. J lost 7 bases, V lost 3 bases, and 4 bases had no gene match. CDR3 length equals 14 residues. The germline gives CDR1 SGDLS, CDR2 YYNGEE. DNA for the CDR3: TGTGCCAGCAGCGCGAGCGGGGGGGTAAATGAGCAGTTCTTC. This sequence encodes CASSASGGVNEQFF. The complete variable domain, with remaining parts taken from reference TRBV9 and TRBJ2-1, reads DSGVTQTPKHLITATGQRVTLRCSPRSGDLSVYWYQQSLDQGLQFLIQYYNGEERAKGNILERFSAQQFPDLHSELNLSSLELGDSALYFCASSASGGVNEQFFGPGTRLTVL.

The rearrangement joins TRBV4-1 to TRBJ1-1; tentatively, D is TRBD1 (5 bases). The germline CDR1 and CDR2 sequences are MGHRA and YSYEKL. Trimming pared 0 bases from V and 2 bases from J, leaving 7 bases between. The CDR3 extends over 14 amino acids. The CDR3: CASSQEQVNTEAFF. CDR3 nucleotides: TGCGCCAGCAGCCAAGAACAGGTAAACACTGAAGCTTTCTTT.

J is TRBJ2-3 and V is TRBV13, with 10 bases lining up with TRBD2. Per the germline V gene, CDR1 is PRHDT and CDR2 is FYEKMQ (reference sequence). J gave up 6 bases and V 0 bases, and 9 bases lay outside the gene matches. CDR3 size: 17 residues. DNA of the CDR3: TGTGCCAGCAGCTTAGGCCCCCTAGCGGGGGTTGGTGATACGCAGTATTTT. It codes for CASSLGPLAGVGDTQYF.

Only a few counts were recorded for this clone. J is TRBJ1-2 and V is TRBV25-1; D is unresolved. This CDR3 is built from 13 residues. Germline CDR1 is MGHDK and CDR2 is SYGVNS. Trimming took off 8 bases at V and 5 bases at J, with 15 bases between the two ends. The CDR3 region is CASSAPGPYGYTF. The CDR3 DNA follows: TGTGCCAGCTCGGCTCCGGGCCCATATGGCTACACCTTC.

This clone was counted a few times. The rearrangement joins TRBV27 to TRBJ2-2; a weak D match, TRBD1 (6 bases). This CDR3 has 16 residues. Trimming cost V 2 bases and J 1 base, with 11 bases left between them. The germline gives CDR1 MNHEY, CDR2 SMNVEV (reference sequence). The CDR3 nucleotides read TGTGCCAGCAGTTTAAATCAGGGGCTGAACACCGGGGAGCTGTTTTTT. Its translation is CASSLNQGLNTGELFF.

The rearrangement uses TRBV9 and TRBJ1-2, with D maybe TRBD1 (5 bases). V shed 3 bases and J shed 6 bases, with 12 bases lying between them. CDR1 and CDR2 (germline): SGDLS, YYNGEE. The CDR3 spans 13 residues. CDR3 sequence reads: CASSEGTSDGYTF. The CDR3 bases are TGTGCCAGCAGCGAAGGGACGTCGGATGGCTACACCTTC.

This rearrangement joins TRBV29-1 to TRBJ2-5, with 9 bases aligning to TRBD1. The tail of the sequence fits TRBJ2-7 better, so the J call may be wrong. This CDR3 contains 13 residues. Germline V CDR1 and CDR2: SQVTM, ANQGSEA. DNA for the CDR3: TGCAGCGTTGCTTCACAGGGGGCTTACGAGCAGTACTTC. It yields the protein CSVASQGAYEQYF.

About this clone: Other nucleotide sequences from this sample produce the same CDR3. V is TRBV30 and J is TRBJ2-7; perhaps TRBD2 as D (6 bases). The CDR3 has 13 amino acids. Looked up from germline, CDR1 is GTSNPN and CDR2 is SVGIG (reference sequence). Trimming removed 0 bases from V and 5 bases from J, with 11 bases in between. The CDR3 sequence is CAWSVLGGNEQYF. The CDR3 coding sequence is TGTGCCTGGAGTGTACTTGGGGGGAACGAGCAGTACTTC.

This chain connects TRBV6-5 to TRBJ1-1; a weak D match, TRBD1 (5 bases). The CDR3 covers 13 residues. Trimming took off 3 bases at V and 3 bases at J, with 8 bases between the two ends. CDR1 is MNHEY, CDR2 SVGAGI, per germline. The CDR3 coding sequence is TGTGCCAGCAGTTATCAGGGCGACACTGAAGCTTTCTTT. Translating it yields CASSYQGDTEAFF.